Given below is one T cell receptor beta chain in context. The sample belongs to a study of T cells in tuberculosis. Points from the study as a whole: The stringent gate may have excluded weak CD1B-GMM tetramer binders.

CDR1 is MNHEY, CDR2 SVGAGI, per germline. CDR3 length equals 12 residues. V lost 6 bases and J lost 7, with 9 bases in between. The assay was immunoSEQ multiplex PCR, and TCRdb's table has in-frame clones only and misses some. Of 88,000 or so clones listed, just over 90% are singletons. Cells were sorted from thawed PBMC rested overnight and stained with GMM-loaded CD1B tetramer, viability dye and anti-CD3. The lipid loaded on the CD1B tetramers was C32 glucose monomycolate from Rhodococcus equi. The sequencing input was CD1b-GMM tetramer-negative cells sorted from PBMCs. The clonotype comes from an adult woman with latent tuberculosis. J is TRBJ1-4 and V is TRBV6-5, with D perhaps matching TRBD1 (5 bases). The CDR3 nucleotides read TGTGCCAGCAGCCTGGGGGGTGAAAAACTGTTTTTT. Translation gives CASSLGGEKLFF.